One and the same sample provided the 10 T cell receptor beta chains below, sequenced in a study of neurological immune-mediated disorders (dated by TCRdb to the late 2010s). The library came from 5' RACE. Sequencing was performed on an Illumina HiSeq 2500. TCRdb reran the public reads through fastp at Q25 and MiXCR, keeping productive beta chains. Each CDR3 protein appears once, grouped with its most common genes and DNA. Recorded for this sample are approximately 30,000 distinct CDR3 sequences; 5% to 7.5% of them occurred a single time. The ten largest make up more than 8.5% of the sample. The sample was PBMCs. All receptors derive from a woman aged 45 to 65 in good health.

The table lists this clonotype with many counts. The genes are TRBV12-3 or TRBV12-4 and TRBJ2-1; weak D call: TRBD1 (6 bases). The CDR3 consists of 15 residues. V was trimmed by 2 bases and J by 1 base, leaving 9 bases between them. The CDR3 DNA is TGTGCCAGCAGTTTAACAGGGAGTTCCTACAATGAGCAGTTCTTC. Its protein product is CASSLTGSSYNEQFF.

This clonotype has a count of ten or more. The chain carries TRBV3-1 and TRBJ2-5; TRBD2 matches at 9 bases. CDR1 is LGHDT, CDR2 YNNKEL, per germline (reference sequence). The CDR3 covers 16 residues. V dropped 3 bases and J dropped 4; count of bases not matched to a gene: 9. In DNA form, the CDR3 reads TGTGCCAGCAGCCATCCGGACAGCGGGAGGATAGAGACCCAGTACTTC. This sequence encodes CASSHPDSGRIETQYF.

This clonotype was seen many times. V usage is TRBV4-3 and J usage is TRBJ1-2; 9 nucleotides line up with TRBD1. This CDR3 is 14 amino acids long. CDR1 is LGHNA and CDR2 is YSLEER in the germline V gene. The V gene end was trimmed by 3 bases and the J gene end by 2 bases; junction bases not matched to a gene: 1. The CDR3 DNA sequence: TGCGCCAGCAGCCATGGGACAGGGAACTATGGCTACACCTTC. It specifies CASSHGTGNYGYTF.

This clonotype was recorded many times. The rearrangement joins TRBV6-1 to TRBJ2-3; 7 bases map to TRBD2. This CDR3 has 14 residues. Trimming took 6 bases from V and 4 from J; bases not matched to a gene: 7. CDR1 and CDR2 from the germline V gene are MNHNS and SASEGT. This CDR3 is CASRSGRSADTQYF. The CDR3 DNA follows: TGTGCCAGCAGGTCCGGGAGGTCGGCAGATACGCAGTATTTT.

The sample holds many counts of this clonotype. V is TRBV20-1 and J is TRBJ2-3; D possibly corresponds to TRBD1 (9 bases). Trimming shortened V by 8 bases and J by 5 bases, and 32 bases separated the two germline ends. Germline V gene data show CDR1 as DFQATT and CDR2 as SNEGSKA (reference sequence). The CDR3 is made up of 18 amino acids. The CDR3: CSLTDRGLAGTPRDTQYF. CDR3 bases: TGCAGTCTGACCGACAGGGGGTTAGCGGGAACCCCCCGAGATACGCAGTATTTT.

In its sample, this clonotype was seen many times. The chain combines TRBV7-2 with TRBJ2-5; no reliable D call. Trimming removed 0 bases from V and 9 bases from J, with 11 bases in between. The CDR3 loop spans 13 amino acids. Germline CDR1 SGHTA, CDR2 FQGNSA. CDR3 in amino acids: CASSLAYEAAQYF. CDR3 nucleotide sequence: TGTGCCAGCAGCTTAGCGTACGAGGCGGCCCAGTACTTC.

Ten or more counts support this clonotype. The rearrangement links TRBV28 to TRBJ1-3; tentative D call: TRBD1 (6 bases). Trimming left V 5 bases short and J 9 bases short, with 17 bases between. This CDR3 region has 14 residues. The germline CDR1 and CDR2 sequences are MDHEN and SYDVKM. CDR3 coding DNA: TGTGCCAGCAGTCCCACAGGGTCCCCCCGCACCATATATTTT. As protein: CASSPTGSPRTIYF.

This clonotype was recorded at least ten times. The V and J genes are TRBV28 and TRBJ2-7, with 9 nucleotides matching TRBD1. The CDR3 has 18 amino acids. Germline CDR1 and CDR2: MDHEN and SYDVKM. V trimming: 1 base; J trimming: 5 bases; junction bases outside the gene matches: 15. The CDR3 coding sequence is TGTGCCAGCAGTTTATTAGGACTCGGGACAGGGTTTAGGAACGAGCAGTACTTC. It specifies CASSLLGLGTGFRNEQYF.

The chain joins TRBV5-1 to TRBJ1-1, with D possibly TRBD1 on 6 matching bases. V lost 1 base, J lost 1 base, and 11 bases lay in between. This CDR3 is built from 15 residues. The germline CDR1 and CDR2 sequences are SGHRS and YFSETQ. CDR3 sequence reads: CASSLPGAGNTEAFF. In DNA form, the CDR3 reads TGCGCCAGCAGCTTGCCAGGGGCGGGGAACACTGAAGCTTTCTTT.

The rearrangement joins TRBV12-5 to TRBJ2-2; D possibly corresponds to TRBD1 (5 bases). Looked up from germline, CDR1 is LGHNT and CDR2 is FRNRAP. V was shortened by 4 bases and J by 6 bases, with 12 bases between the two germline ends. The CDR3 contains 14 residues. In DNA form, the CDR3 reads TGTGCTAGTGGTTCCCGACAGAAGTCCGGGGAGCTGTTTTTT. Translation gives CASGSRQKSGELFF.